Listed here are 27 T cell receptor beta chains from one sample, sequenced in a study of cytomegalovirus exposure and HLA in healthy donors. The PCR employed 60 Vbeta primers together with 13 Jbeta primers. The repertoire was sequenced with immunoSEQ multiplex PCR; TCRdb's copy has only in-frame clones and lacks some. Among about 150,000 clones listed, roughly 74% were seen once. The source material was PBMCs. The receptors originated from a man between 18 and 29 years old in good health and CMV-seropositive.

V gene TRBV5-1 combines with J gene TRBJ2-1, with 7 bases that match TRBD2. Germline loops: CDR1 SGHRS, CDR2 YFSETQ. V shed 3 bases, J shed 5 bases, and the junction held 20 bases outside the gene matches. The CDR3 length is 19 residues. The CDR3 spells CASSSIAPLPSGNNNEQFF. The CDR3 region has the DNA TGCGCCAGCAGCTCGATTGCCCCACTGCCGAGCGGGAACAACAATGAGCAGTTCTTC.

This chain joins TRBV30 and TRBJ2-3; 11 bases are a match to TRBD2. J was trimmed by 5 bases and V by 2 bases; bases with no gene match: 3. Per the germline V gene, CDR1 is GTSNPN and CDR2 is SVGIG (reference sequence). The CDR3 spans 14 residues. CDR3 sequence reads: CAWSTSGGRDTQYF. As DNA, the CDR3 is TGTGCCTGGAGTACTAGCGGGGGAAGAGATACGCAGTATTTT. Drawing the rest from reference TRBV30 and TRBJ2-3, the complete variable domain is SQTIHQWPATLVQPVGSPLSLECTVEGTSNPNLYWYRQAAGRGLQLLFYSVGIGQISSEVPQNLSASRPQDRQFILSSKKLLLSDSGFYLCAWSTSGGRDTQYFGPGTRLTVL.

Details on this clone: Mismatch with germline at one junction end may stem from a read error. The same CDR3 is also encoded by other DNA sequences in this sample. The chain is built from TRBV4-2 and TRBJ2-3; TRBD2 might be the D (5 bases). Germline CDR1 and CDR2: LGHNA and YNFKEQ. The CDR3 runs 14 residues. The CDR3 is CASSQEASTDTQYF. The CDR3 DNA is TGTGCCAGCAGCCAAGAGGCTAGCACAGATACGCAGTATTTC.

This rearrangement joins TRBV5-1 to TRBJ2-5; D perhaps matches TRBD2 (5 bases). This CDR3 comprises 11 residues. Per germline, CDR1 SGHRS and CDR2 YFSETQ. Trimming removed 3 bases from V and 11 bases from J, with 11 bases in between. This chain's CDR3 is CASSSVREQYF. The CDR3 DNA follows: TGCGCCAGCAGCTCTGTTAGGGAGCAGTACTTC.

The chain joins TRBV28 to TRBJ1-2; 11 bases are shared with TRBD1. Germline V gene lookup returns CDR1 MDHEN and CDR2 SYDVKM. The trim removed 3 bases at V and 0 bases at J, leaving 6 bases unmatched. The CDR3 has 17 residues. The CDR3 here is CASSFTGQGDSNYGYTF. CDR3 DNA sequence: TGTGCCAGCAGTTTCACGGGACAGGGGGATTCTAACTATGGCTACACCTTC.

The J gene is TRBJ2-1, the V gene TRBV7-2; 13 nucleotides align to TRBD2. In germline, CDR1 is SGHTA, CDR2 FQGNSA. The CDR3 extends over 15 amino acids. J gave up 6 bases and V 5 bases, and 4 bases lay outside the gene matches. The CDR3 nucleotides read TGTGCCAGCAGCCCCCGGACTAGCGGGAGCAATGAGCAGTTCTTC. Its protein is CASSPRTSGSNEQFF.

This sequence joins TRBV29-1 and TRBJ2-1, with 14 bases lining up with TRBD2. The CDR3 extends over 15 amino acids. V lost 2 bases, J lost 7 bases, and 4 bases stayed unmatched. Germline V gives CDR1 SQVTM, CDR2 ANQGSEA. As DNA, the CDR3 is TGCAGCGTTGAAAACCGACTAGCGGGAGGGAATGAGCAGTTCTTC. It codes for CSVENRLAGGNEQFF.

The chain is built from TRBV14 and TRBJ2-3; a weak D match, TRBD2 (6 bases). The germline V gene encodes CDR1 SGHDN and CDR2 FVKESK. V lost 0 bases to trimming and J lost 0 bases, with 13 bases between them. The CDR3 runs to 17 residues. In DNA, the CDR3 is TGTGCCAGCAGCCAAGACGAAATAGCGGCTAGCACAGATACGCAGTATTTT. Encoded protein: CASSQDEIAASTDTQYF.

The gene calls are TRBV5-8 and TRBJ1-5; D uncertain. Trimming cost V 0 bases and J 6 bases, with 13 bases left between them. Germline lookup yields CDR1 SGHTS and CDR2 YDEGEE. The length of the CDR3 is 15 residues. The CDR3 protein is CASSLVLNPIQPQHF. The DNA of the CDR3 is TGTGCCAGCAGCTTGGTACTAAACCCAATTCAGCCCCAGCATTTT.

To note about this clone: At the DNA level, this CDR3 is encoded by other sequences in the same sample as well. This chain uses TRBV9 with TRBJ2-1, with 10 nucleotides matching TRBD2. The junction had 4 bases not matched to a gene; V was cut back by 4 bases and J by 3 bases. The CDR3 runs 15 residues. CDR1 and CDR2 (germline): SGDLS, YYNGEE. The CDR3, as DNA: TGTGCCAGCAGCCCGAGGACTAGCGGCTACAATGAGCAGTTCTTC. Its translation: CASSPRTSGYNEQFF.

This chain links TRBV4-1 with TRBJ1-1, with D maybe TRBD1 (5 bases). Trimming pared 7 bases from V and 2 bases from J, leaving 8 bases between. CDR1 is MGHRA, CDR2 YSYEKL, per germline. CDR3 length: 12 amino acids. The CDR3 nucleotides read TGCGCCAGCAAGGGGTTTAACACTGAAGCTTTCTTT. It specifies CASKGFNTEAFF.

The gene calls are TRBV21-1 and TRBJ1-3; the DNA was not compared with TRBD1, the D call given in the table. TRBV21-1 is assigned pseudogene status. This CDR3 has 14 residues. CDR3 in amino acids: CASTPDRKGNTIYF. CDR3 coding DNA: TGTGCCAGCACGCCCGACAGAAAAGGAAACACCATATATTTT.

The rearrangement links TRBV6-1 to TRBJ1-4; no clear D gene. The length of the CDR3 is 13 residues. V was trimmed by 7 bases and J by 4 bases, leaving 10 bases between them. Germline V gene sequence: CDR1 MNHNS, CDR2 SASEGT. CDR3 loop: CASKRVYNEKLFF. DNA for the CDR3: TGTGCCAGCAAACGGGTGTATAATGAAAAACTGTTTTTT.

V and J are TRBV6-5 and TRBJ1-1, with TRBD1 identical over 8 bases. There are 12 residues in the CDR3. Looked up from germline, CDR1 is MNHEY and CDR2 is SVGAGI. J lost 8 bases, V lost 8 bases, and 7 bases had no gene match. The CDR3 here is CASRQGRGEAFF. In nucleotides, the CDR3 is TGTGCCAGCCGACAGGGGAGAGGAGAAGCTTTCTTT.

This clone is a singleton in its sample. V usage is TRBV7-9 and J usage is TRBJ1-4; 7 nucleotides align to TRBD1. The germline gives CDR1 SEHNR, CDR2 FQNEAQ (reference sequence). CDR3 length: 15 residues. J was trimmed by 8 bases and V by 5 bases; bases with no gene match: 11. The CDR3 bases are TGTGCCAGCAGCACCCGACAGGGTGTGCGGGAAAAACTGTTTTTT. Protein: CASSTRQGVREKLFF.

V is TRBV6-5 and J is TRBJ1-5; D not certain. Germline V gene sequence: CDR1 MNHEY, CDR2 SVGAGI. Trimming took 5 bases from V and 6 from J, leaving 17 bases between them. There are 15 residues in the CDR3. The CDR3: CASSPVGVASQPQHF. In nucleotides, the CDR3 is TGTGCCAGCAGTCCGGTGGGAGTTGCGAGTCAGCCCCAGCATTTT.

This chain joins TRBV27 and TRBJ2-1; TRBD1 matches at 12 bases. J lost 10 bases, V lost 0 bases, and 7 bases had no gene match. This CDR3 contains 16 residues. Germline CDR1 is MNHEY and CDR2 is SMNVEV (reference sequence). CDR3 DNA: TGTGCCAGCAGTTTATCGATGGGGACAGGGGGCAAGGAGCAGTTCTTC. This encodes CASSLSMGTGGKEQFF.

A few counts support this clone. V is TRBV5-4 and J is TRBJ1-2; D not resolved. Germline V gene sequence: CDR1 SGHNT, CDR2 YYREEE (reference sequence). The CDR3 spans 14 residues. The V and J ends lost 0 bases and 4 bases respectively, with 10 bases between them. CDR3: CASSLDLVPYGYTF. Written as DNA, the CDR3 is TGTGCCAGCAGCTTGGACTTAGTACCCTATGGCTACACCTTC.

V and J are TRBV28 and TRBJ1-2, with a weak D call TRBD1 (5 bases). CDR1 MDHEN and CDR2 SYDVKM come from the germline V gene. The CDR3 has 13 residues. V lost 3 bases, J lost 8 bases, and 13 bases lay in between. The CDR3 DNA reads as TGTGCCAGCAGTTTGGAGGGACGGAGAGGCTACACCTTC. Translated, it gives CASSLEGRRGYTF.

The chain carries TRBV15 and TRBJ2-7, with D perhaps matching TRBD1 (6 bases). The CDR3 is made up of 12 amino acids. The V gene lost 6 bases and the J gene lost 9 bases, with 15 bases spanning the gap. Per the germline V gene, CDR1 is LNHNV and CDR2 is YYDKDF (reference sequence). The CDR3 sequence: CATSARTGTQYF. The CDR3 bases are TGTGCCACCAGTGCTAGAACAGGGACGCAGTACTTC.

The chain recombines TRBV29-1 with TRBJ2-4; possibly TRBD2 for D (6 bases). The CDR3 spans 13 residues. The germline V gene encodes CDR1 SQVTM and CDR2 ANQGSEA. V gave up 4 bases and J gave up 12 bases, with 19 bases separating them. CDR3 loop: CSVGLRSGGYQYF. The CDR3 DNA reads TGCAGCGTTGGTCTACGGTCCGGGGGTTATCAGTACTTC.

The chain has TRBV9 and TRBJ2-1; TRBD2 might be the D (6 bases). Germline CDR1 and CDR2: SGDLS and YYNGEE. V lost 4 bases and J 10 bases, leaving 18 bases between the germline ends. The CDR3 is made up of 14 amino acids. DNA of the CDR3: TGTGCCAGCAGCCCTACCGGGGAGGTCTGGGAGCAGTTCTTC. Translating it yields CASSPTGEVWEQFF.

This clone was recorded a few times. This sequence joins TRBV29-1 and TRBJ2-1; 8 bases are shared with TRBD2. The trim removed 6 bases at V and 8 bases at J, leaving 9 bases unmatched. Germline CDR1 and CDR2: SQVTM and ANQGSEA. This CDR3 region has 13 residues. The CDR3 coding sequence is TGCAGCGTGGGGGTAGGGACTAGGGATGAGCAGTTCTTC. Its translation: CSVGVGTRDEQFF.

CDR3 sequence: CASSPRRGPGEQYF. The CDR3 bases are TGTGCCAGCAGCCCCCGCCGTGGCCCGGGGGAGCAGTACTTC. This chain uses TRBV9 with TRBJ2-7, with D perhaps matching TRBD2 (5 bases). The length of the CDR3 is 14 residues. V lost 4 bases and J lost 7, with 18 bases in between. Germline values: CDR1 SGDLS, CDR2 YYNGEE.

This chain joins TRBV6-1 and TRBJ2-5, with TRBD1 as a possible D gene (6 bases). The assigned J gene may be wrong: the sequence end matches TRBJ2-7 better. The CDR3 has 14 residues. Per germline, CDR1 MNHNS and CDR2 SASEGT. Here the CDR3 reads CASRQRGIPYEQYF. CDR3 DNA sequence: TGTGCCAGCCGACAGAGGGGGATCCCCTACGAGCAGTACTTC.

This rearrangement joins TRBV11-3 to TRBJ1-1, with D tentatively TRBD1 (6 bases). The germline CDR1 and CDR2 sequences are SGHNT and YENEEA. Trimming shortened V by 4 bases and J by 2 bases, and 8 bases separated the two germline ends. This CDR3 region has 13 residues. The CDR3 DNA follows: TGTGCCAGCAGCTCGACAGGTAACACTGAAGCTTTCTTT. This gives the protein CASSSTGNTEAFF.

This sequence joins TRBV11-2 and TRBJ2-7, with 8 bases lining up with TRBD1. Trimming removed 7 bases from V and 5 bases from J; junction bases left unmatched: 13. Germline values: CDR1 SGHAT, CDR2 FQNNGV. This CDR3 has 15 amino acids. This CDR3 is CASTNPWDRSHEQYF. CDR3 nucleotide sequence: TGTGCCAGCACCAACCCGTGGGACAGGTCCCACGAGCAGTACTTC.